Listed below are T cell receptor beta chains from one sample, sequenced in a study of T-cell reconstitution after alpha-beta-depleted transplantation in children. One entry per CDR3 protein, called by TCRdb with MiXCR from the PCR reads. The table lists more than 45,000 distinct CDR3 sequences, roughly 50% of them singletons, with more than 30% in the top ten. The starting material was peripheral blood, obtained before TCRalphabeta/CD19-depleted stem cell transplant. These receptors were obtained from a boy younger than two with SCID, due to receive a stem cell transplant. CDR3s include the opening cysteine and the closing phenylalanine or tryptophan. A D gene is named only where the DNA matches it firmly. A clone size is listed for some rows: how often the clone was seen (once, few, many), or a class if it is expanded.

clone_size,v_call,j_call,d_call,cdr3_aa,cdr3_nt
-,TRBV20-1,TRBJ2-2,-,CSARLIGTGELFF,TGCAGTGCTAGATTGATTGGGACCGGGGAGCTGTTTTTT
-,TRBV5-1,TRBJ1-4,TRBD1,CASSLTQGAGYEKLFF,TGCGCCAGCAGCCTAACCCAGGGGGCGGGTTATGAAAAACTGTTTTTT
few,TRBV7-9,TRBJ2-7,-,CASGGPERLPNEQYF,TGTGCCAGCGGAGGTCCTGAACGGCTCCCTAACGAGCAGTACTTC
-,TRBV5-1,TRBJ2-6,-,CASSLSDFGANVLTF,TGCGCCAGCAGCTTGTCGGACTTTGGGGCCAACGTCCTGACTTTC
few,TRBV5-1,TRBJ2-7,-,CASRTNPYEQYF,TGCGCCAGCAGGACGAATCCCTACGAGCAGTACTTC
-,TRBV4-2,TRBJ2-7,TRBD2,CASSQDRTSGGEQYF,TGTGCCAGCAGCCAAGATCGAACTAGCGGGGGGGAGCAGTACTTC
few,TRBV4-2,TRBJ2-1,-,CASSQDGLEGAGEQFF,TGTGCCAGCAGCCAAGACGGGCTGGAGGGGGCCGGAGAGCAGTTCTTC
-,TRBV6-1,TRBJ1-2,-,CASSRRVGGGYTF,TGTGCCAGCAGTCGCAGGGTAGGAGGTGGCTACACCTTC
-,TRBV6-1,TRBJ2-5,-,CASRPREKTQYF,TGTGCCAGCAGGCCCAGGGAGAAGACCCAGTACTTC
few,TRBV7-9,TRBJ1-3,-,CASSPRTVGNTIYF,TGTGCCAGCAGCCCGAGGACGGTCGGAAACACCATATATTTT
-,TRBV7-2,TRBJ2-5,-,CASSFTRLDKETQYF,TGTGCCAGCAGCTTCACTAGACTAGATAAAGAGACCCAGTACTTC
-,TRBV9,TRBJ2-1,TRBD2,CASSVEVRGAYNEQFF,TGTGCCAGCAGCGTAGAGGTGCGGGGGGCCTACAATGAGCAGTTCTTC
-,TRBV7-9,TRBJ2-3,-,CASRFTTGDTQYF,TGTGCCAGCAGATTCACCACAGGGGATACGCAGTATTTT
-,TRBV12-3/TRBV12-4,TRBJ2-2,-,CASTDNTGELFF,TGTGCCAGCACCGACAACACCGGGGAGCTGTTTTTT
-,TRBV6-5,TRBJ2-1,-,CASSPDFNEQFF,TGTGCCAGCAGCCCTGATTTCAATGAGCAGTTCTTC
-,TRBV10-3,TRBJ2-3,TRBD2,CAISERTSGTSTDTQYF,TGTGCCATCAGTGAGCGGACTAGCGGAACCAGCACAGATACGCAGTATTTT
once,TRBV20-1,TRBJ2-7,TRBD1,CSARVDRGYEQYF,TGCAGTGCTAGGGTGGACAGGGGCTACGAGCAGTACTTC
-,TRBV7-9,TRBJ2-1,TRBD1,CASSLGTGTYNEQFF,TGTGCCAGCAGCTTGGGGACAGGGACCTACAATGAGCAGTTCTTC
few,TRBV20-1,TRBJ2-5,-,CSARDNLYQETQYF,TGCAGTGCTAGAGATAATCTGTACCAAGAGACCCAGTACTTC
-,TRBV5-1,TRBJ2-2,-,CASSPGGRGTGELFF,TGCGCCAGCAGCCCAGGAGGAAGGGGCACCGGGGAGCTGTTTTTT
-,TRBV19,TRBJ1-1,-,CARILGPNLCAYTEAFF,TGTGCCAGAATCTTAGGGCCAAATCTATGCGCCTACACTGAAGCTTTCTTT
few,TRBV7-2,TRBJ1-4,-,CASSGNGAENEKLFF,TGTGCCAGCAGCGGCAACGGGGCCGAGAATGAAAAACTGTTTTTT
few,TRBV7-7,TRBJ2-1,-,CASSPAGGNEQFF,TGTGCCAGCAGTCCCGCCGGAGGTAATGAGCAGTTCTTC
-,TRBV9,TRBJ1-2,-,CASSTRAAYGYTF,TGTGCCAGCAGCACCCGGGCCGCCTATGGCTACACCTTC
-,TRBV5-6,TRBJ2-5,-,CASSSLAQETQYF,TGTGCCAGCAGCTCGCTAGCCCAAGAGACCCAGTACTTC
-,TRBV19,TRBJ1-1,-,CASSIARDTEAFF,TGTGCCAGTAGTATAGCCAGGGACACTGAAGCTTTCTTT
-,TRBV7-2,TRBJ2-5,-,CASSPVAGPGETQYF,TGTGCCAGCAGCCCCGTTGCGGGGCCGGGAGAGACCCAGTACTTC
-,TRBV15,TRBJ1-2,-,CATATPRGQANYGYTF,TGTGCCACCGCTACCCCTCGGGGTCAAGCTAACTATGGCTACACCTTC
-,TRBV6-4,TRBJ2-3,-,CASSDSPGGPDTQYF,TGTGCCAGCAGTGACTCTCCAGGGGGGCCAGATACGCAGTATTTT
-,TRBV7-9,TRBJ2-7,-,CASSPPPGTEQYF,TGTGCCAGCAGCCCCCCTCCCGGTACCGAGCAGTACTTC
-,TRBV7-9,TRBJ2-7,-,CASSTNTYEQYF,TGTGCCAGCAGCACGAATACCTACGAGCAGTACTTC
many,TRBV7-2,TRBJ2-3,-,CASSLPNTQYF,TGTGCCAGCAGCTTACCAAATACGCAGTATTTT
once,TRBV20-1,TRBJ1-2,TRBD1,CSARDLGQGNGYTF,TGCAGTGCTAGAGATTTAGGACAGGGAAATGGCTACACCTTC
-,TRBV5-1,TRBJ2-3,TRBD1,CASSPPRDRGSTQYF,TGCGCCAGCAGCCCCCCCCGGGACAGGGGAAGTACGCAGTATTTT
-,TRBV11-2,TRBJ1-5,TRBD1,CASSLRSGGQPQHF,TGTGCCAGCAGCTTACGGTCAGGGGGACAGCCCCAGCATTTT
-,TRBV5-1,TRBJ1-3,-,CASSLDGGRFTLSGNTIYF,TGCGCCAGCAGCCTCGACGGGGGCCGTTTTACTCTCTCTGGAAACACCATATATTTT
once,TRBV5-4,TRBJ1-3,TRBD1,CASTLSGTGGNTIYF,TGTGCCAGCACCCTATCCGGGACAGGAGGAAACACCATATATTTT
few,TRBV4-3,TRBJ2-1,-,CASSQEGREQFF,TGCGCCAGCAGCCAAGAGGGGCGTGAGCAGTTCTTC
-,TRBV7-6,TRBJ2-3,-,CASSLSNHRDTQYF,TGTGCCAGCAGCTTATCCAACCACAGGGATACGCAGTATTTT
-,TRBV29-1,TRBJ2-1,TRBD2,CSVVTSGVNNEQFF,TGCAGCGTTGTGACTAGCGGGGTAAACAATGAGCAGTTCTTC
-,TRBV7-2,TRBJ2-7,-,CASSLHHQSGYEQYF,TGTGCCAGCAGCCTACATCACCAATCGGGGTACGAGCAGTACTTC
few,TRBV20-1,TRBJ2-3,-,CSARWAGPWTDTQYF,TGCAGTGCTAGGTGGGCGGGGCCGTGGACAGATACGCAGTATTTT